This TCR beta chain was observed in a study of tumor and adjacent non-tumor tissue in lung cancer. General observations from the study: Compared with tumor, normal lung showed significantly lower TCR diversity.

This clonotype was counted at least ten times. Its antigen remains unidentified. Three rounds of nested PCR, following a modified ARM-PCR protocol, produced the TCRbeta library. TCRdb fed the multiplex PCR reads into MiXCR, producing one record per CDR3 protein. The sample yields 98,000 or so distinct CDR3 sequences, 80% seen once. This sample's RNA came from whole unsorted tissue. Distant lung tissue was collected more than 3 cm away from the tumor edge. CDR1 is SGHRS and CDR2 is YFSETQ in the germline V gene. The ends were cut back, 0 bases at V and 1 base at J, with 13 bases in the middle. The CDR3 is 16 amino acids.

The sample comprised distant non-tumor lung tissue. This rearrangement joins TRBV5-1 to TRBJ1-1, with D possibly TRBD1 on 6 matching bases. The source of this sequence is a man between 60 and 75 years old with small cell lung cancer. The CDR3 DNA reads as TGCGCCAGCAGCTTGGGTCGACAGGCAACGAACACTGAAGCTTTCTTT. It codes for CASSLGRQATNTEAFF.